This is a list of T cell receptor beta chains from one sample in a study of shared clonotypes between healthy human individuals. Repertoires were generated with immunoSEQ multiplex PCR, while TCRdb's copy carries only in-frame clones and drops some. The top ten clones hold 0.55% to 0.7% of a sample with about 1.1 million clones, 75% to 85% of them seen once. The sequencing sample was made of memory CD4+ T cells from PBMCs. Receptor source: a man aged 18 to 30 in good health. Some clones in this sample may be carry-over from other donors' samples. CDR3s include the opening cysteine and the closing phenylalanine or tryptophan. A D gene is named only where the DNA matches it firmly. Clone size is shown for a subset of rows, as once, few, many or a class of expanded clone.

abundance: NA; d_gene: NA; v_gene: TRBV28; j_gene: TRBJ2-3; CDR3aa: CASSPGGLTDTQYF; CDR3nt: TGTGCCAGCAGCCCCGGCGGACTCACAGATACGCAGTATTTT
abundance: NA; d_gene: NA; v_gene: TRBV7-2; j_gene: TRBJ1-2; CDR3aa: CASSLGIGPSGYTF; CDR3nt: TGTGCCAGCAGCTTAGGTATAGGACCCTCTGGCTACACCTTC
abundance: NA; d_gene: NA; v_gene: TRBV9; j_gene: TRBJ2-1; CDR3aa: CASSVGTEQFF; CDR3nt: TGTGCCAGCAGCGTCGGGACGGAGCAGTTCTTC
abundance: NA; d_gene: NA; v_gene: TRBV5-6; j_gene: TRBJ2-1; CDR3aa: CASSLLDSSLSRSYNEQFF; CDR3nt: TGTGCCAGCAGCTTGTTGGACAGCTCCCTTTCCCGCTCCTACAATGAGCAGTTCTTC
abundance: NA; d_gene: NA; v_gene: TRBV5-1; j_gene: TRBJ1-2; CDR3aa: CASSPNGQPDYGYTF; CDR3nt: TGCGCCAGCAGCCCTAACGGGCAGCCGGACTATGGCTACACCTTC
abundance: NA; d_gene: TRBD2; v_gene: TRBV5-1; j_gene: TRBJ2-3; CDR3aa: CASSLGLAGVSDTQYF; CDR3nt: TGCGCCAGCAGCTTGGGGCTAGCGGGAGTCTCAGATACGCAGTATTTT
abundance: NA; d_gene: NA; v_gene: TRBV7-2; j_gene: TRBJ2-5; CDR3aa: CASSFASKETQYF; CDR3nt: TGTGCCAGCAGCTTTGCATCGAAAGAGACCCAGTACTTC
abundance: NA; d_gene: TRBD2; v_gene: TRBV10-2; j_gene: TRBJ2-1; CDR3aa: CASTVAGSYEQFF; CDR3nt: TGCGCCAGCACGGTAGCGGGATCGTATGAGCAGTTCTTC
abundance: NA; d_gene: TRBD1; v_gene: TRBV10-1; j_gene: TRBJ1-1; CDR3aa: CASSRTGGTEAFF; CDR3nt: TGCGCCAGCTCGAGGACAGGAGGGACTGAAGCTTTCTTT
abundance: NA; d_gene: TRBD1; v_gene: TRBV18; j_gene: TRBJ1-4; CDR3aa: CASSLRQGRDNEKLFF; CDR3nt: TGTGCCAGCTCACTAAGACAGGGGCGAGATAATGAAAAACTGTTTTTT
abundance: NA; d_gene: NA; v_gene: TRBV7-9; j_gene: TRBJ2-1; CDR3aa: CASSPEADEQFF; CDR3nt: TGTGCCAGCAGCCCGGAGGCCGATGAGCAGTTCTTC
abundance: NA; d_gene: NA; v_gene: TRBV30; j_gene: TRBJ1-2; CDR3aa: CAWSADTSRGYTF; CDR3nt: TGTGCCTGGAGTGCGGATACCTCACGGGGCTACACCTTC
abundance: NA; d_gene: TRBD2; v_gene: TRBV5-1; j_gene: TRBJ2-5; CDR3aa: CASSLVPTSGKETQYF; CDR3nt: TGCGCCAGCAGCTTGGTTCCTACTAGCGGCAAAGAGACCCAGTACTTC
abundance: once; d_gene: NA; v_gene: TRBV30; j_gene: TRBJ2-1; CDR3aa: CAWSGARTSVNEQFF; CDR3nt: TGTGCCTGGAGTGGGGCTAGGACTTCCGTTAATGAGCAGTTCTTC
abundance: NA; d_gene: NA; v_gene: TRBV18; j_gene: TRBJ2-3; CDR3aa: CASSLLRDSGDTQYF; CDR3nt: TGTGCCAGCTCACTTCTCCGGGACTCGGGCGATACGCAGTATTTT
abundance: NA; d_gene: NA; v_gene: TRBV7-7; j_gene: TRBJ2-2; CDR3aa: CASSPRWGRPRELFF; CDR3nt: TGTGCCAGCAGCCCACGGTGGGGGCGCCCCAGGGAGCTGTTTTTT
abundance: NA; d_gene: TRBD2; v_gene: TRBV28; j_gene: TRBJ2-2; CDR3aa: CASSFAGGDTGELFF; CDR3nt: TGTGCCAGCAGTTTTGCGGGAGGCGACACCGGGGAGCTGTTTTTT
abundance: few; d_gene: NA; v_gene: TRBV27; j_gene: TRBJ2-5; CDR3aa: CASSIGTHLGETQYF; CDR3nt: TGTGCCAGCAGTATAGGGACTCACCTGGGGGAGACCCAGTACTTC
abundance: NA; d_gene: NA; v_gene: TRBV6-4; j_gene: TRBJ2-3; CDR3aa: CASSDSGARADTQYF; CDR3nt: TGTGCCAGCAGTGACTCAGGTGCGAGGGCTGATACGCAGTATTTT
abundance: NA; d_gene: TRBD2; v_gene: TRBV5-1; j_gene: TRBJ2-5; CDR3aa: CASGLAGGRRETQYF; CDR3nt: TGCGCCAGCGGACTAGCGGGAGGGAGGAGGGAGACCCAGTACTTC
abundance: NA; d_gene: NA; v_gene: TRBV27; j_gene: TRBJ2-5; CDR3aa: CASSSTPGGRQETQYF; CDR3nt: TGTGCCAGCAGTTCTACACCAGGGGGGCGCCAAGAGACCCAGTACTTC
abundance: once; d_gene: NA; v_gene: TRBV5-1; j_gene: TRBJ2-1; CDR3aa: CASSLVPGENEQFF; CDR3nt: TGCGCCAGCAGCTTGGTGCCAGGGGAAAATGAGCAGTTCTTC
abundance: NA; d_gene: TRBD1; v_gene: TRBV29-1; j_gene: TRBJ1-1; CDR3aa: CSADRGGTEAFF; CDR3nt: TGCAGCGCTGACAGGGGCGGCACTGAAGCTTTCTTT
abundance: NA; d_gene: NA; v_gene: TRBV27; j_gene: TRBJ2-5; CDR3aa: CASSLNFQETQYF; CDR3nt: TGTGCCAGCAGTCTAAACTTCCAAGAGACCCAGTACTTC
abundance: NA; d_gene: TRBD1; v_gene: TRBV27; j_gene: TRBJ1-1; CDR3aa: CASRPRRDSPQKAFF; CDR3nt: TGTGCCAGCAGGCCAAGGAGGGACAGCCCTCAAAAAGCTTTCTTT
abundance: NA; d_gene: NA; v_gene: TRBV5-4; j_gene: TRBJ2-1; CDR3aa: CASSLKGLLVGEQFF; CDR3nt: TGTGCCAGCAGCTTGAAGGGACTCCTGGTTGGTGAGCAGTTCTTC
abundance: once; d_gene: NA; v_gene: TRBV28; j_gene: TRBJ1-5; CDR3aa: CASSLNGNQPQHF; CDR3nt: TGTGCCAGCAGTTTAAACGGAAATCAGCCCCAGCATTTT
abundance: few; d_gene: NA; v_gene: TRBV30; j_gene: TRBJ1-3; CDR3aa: CAWSVGISGNTIYF; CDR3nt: TGTGCCTGGAGTGTCGGGATCTCTGGAAACACCATATATTTT
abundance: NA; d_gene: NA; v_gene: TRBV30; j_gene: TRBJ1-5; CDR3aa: CAWGGGRNQPQHF; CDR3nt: TGTGCCTGGGGAGGAGGGAGGAATCAGCCCCAGCATTTT
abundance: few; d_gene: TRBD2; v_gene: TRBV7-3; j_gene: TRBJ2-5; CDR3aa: CASSSRAGGPWETQYF; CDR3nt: TGTGCCAGCAGCTCGCGAGCGGGAGGGCCTTGGGAGACCCAGTACTTC
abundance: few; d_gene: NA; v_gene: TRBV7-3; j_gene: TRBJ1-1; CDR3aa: CASSLSGGMNTEAFF; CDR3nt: TGTGCCAGCAGCTTAAGTGGGGGTATGAACACTGAAGCTTTCTTT
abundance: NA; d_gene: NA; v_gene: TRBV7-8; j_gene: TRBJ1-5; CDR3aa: CASSLAPPGYIGPQHF; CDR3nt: TGTGCCAGCAGCTTAGCGCCCCCGGGGTATATAGGGCCCCAGCATTTT
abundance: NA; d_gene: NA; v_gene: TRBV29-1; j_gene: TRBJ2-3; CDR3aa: CSVGRGETDTQYF; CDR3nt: TGCAGCGTAGGCAGGGGGGAGACAGATACGCAGTATTTT
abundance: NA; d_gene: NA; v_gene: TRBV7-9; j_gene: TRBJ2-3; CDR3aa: CASSPLRASTDTQYF; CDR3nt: TGTGCCAGCAGCCCCTTGCGGGCTAGCACAGATACGCAGTATTTT
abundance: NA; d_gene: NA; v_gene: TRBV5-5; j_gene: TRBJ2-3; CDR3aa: CASSLLQDTDTQYF; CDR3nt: TGTGCCAGCAGCTTGTTACAGGACACAGATACGCAGTATTTT
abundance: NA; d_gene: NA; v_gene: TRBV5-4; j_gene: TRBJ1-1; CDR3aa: CASSVNTGMNTEAFF; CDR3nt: TGTGCCAGCAGCGTTAACACAGGGATGAACACTGAAGCTTTCTTT
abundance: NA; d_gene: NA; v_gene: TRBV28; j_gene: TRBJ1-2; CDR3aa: CASSSQLGIYGYTF; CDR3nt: TGTGCCAGCAGTTCCCAACTCGGGATCTATGGCTACACCTTC
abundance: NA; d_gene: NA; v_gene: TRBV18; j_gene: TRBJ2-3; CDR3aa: CASSSRSHGDTQYF; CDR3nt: TGTGCCAGCTCATCTCGATCCCACGGGGATACGCAGTATTTT
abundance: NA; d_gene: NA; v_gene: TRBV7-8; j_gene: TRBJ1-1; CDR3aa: CASSQDTLHTEAFF; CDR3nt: TGTGCCAGCAGCCAGGACACACTCCACACTGAAGCTTTCTTT
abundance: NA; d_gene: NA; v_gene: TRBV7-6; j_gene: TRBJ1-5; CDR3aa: CASSPRGGNQPQHF; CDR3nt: TGTGCCAGCAGCCCGAGGGGTGGCAATCAGCCCCAGCATTTT
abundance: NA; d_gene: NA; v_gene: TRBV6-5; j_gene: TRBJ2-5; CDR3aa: CASSTVGGAPGEQYF; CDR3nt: TGTGCCAGCAGCACCGTGGGGGGGGCGCCCGGTGAGCAGTACTTC
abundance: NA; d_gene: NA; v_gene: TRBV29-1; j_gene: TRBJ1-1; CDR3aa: CSVGGRSSEMNTEAFF; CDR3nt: TGCAGCGTTGGGGGACGGTCGTCAGAAATGAACACTGAAGCTTTCTTT
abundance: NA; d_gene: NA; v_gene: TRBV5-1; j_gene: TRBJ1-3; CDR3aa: CASSVGDRGNTIYF; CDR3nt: TGCGCCAGCAGCGTAGGTGACCGGGGAAACACCATATATTTT
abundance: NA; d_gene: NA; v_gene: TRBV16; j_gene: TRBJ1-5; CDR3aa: CASSQQGPSNQPQHF; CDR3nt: TGTGCCAGCAGCCAACAGGGTCCTAGCAATCAGCCCCAGCATTTT
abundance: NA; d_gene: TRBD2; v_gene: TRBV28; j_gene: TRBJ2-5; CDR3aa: CASSLWLVAGGPRQETQYF; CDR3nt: TGTGCCAGCAGTTTATGGTTGGTAGCGGGAGGACCACGGCAAGAGACCCAGTACTTC
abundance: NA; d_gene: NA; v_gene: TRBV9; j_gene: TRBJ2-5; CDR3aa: CASSVARADEAQYF; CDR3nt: TGTGCCAGCAGCGTAGCTCGGGCTGACGAGGCCCAGTACTTC
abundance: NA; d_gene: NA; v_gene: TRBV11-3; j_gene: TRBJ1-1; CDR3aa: CASSLESGTEAFF; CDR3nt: TGTGCCAGCAGCTTGGAGAGCGGCACTGAAGCTTTCTTT
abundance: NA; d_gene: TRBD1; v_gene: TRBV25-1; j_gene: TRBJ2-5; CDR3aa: CASGGRTGVGETQYF; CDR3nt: TGTGCCAGCGGAGGAAGGACAGGGGTAGGGGAGACCCAGTACTTC
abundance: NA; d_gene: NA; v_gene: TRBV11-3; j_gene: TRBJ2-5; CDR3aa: CASSFVRRVTRQETQYF; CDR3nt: TGTGCCAGCAGCTTTGTCAGGAGAGTAACCCGCCAAGAGACCCAGTACTTC
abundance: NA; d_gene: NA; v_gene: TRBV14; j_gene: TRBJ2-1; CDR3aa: CASSQDEGRVEQFF; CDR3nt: TGTGCCAGCAGCCAAGACGAGGGTAGGGTTGAGCAGTTCTTC
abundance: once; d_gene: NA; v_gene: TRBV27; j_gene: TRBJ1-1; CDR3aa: CASSFIAARNTEAFF; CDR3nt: TGTGCCAGCAGTTTTATTGCCGCAAGGAACACTGAAGCTTTCTTT
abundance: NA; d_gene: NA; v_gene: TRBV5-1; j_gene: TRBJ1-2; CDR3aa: CASSVDSNYGYTF; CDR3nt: TGCGCCAGCAGCGTGGACAGCAACTATGGCTACACCTTC
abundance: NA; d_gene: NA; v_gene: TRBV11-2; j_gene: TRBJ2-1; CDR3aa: CASSLSGKQFF; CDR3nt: TGTGCCAGCAGCTTATCGGGCAAGCAGTTCTTC
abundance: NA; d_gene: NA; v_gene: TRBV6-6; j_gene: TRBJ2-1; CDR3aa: CASSYGSGNNEQFF; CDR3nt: TGTGCCAGCAGTTACGGATCCGGAAACAATGAGCAGTTCTTC
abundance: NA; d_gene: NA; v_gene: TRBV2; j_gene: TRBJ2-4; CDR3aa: CASSESRGRAKNIQYF; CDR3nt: TGTGCCAGCAGTGAGTCCCGGGGGAGGGCCAAAAACATTCAGTACTTC
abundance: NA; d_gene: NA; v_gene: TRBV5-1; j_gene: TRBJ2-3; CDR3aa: CASSLGGITSTDTQYF; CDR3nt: TGCGCCAGCAGCTTGGGTGGGATTACTAGCACAGATACGCAGTATTTT
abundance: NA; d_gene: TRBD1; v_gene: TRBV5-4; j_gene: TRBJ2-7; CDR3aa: CASSFTGTGWAYEQYF; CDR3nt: TGTGCCAGCAGCTTTACCGGGACAGGGTGGGCGTACGAGCAGTACTTC